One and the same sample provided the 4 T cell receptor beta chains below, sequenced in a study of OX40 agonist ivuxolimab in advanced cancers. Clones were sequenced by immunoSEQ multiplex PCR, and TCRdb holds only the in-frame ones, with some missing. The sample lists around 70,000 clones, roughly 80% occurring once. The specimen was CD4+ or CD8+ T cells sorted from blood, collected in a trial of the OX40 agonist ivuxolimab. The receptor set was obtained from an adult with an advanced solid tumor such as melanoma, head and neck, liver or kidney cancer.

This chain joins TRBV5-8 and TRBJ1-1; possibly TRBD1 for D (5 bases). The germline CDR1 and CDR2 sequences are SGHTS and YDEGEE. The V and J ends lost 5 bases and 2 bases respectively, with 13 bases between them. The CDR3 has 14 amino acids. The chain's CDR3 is CASSSGRTNTEAFF. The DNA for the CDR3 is TGTGCCAGCAGTTCGGGACGGACAAACACTGAAGCTTTCTTT.

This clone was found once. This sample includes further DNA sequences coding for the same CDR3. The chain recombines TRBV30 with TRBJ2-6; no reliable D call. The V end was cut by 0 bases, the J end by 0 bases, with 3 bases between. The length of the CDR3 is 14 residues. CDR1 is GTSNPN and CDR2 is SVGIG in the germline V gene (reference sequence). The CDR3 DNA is TGTGCCTGGAGTGTGGGCTCTGGGGCCAACGTCCTGACTTTC. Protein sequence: CAWSVGSGANVLTF.

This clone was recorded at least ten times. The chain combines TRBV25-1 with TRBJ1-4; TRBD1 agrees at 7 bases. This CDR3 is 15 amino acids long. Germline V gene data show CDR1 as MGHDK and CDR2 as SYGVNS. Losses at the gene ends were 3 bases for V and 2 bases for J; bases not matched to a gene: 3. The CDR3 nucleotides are TGTGCCAGCAGTGAGACAGGGTTTACTAATGAAAAACTGTTTTTT. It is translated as CASSETGFTNEKLFF.

CDR3 amino acids: CASSFLAGGPGSNEQFF. CDR3 DNA sequence: TGTGCCAGCAGTTTTCTAGCGGGGGGGCCGGGGTCAAATGAGCAGTTCTTC. The chain couples TRBV27 to TRBJ2-1, with TRBD2 matching 12 bases. Per germline, CDR1 MNHEY and CDR2 SMNVEV (reference sequence). CDR3 length: 17 amino acids. J lost 7 bases, V lost 3 bases, and 10 bases had no gene match.